This entry lists 24 T cell receptor beta chains sequenced from one sample in a study of blood T cells in healthy people across ages (dated by TCRdb to between 2014 and 2017). The library was produced with 5' RACE. The sequencer was an Illumina HiSeq 2500. A second PCR of about 6 to 11 cycles was performed with a sample-barcoded 5' primer and a J-beta primer mix. The raw public data were reprocessed by TCRdb itself: fastp quality trimming at Q25, MiXCR clonotype calling, in-frame beta chains only. Merged by CDR3 protein, the rows form single entries marked with the most common genes and DNA. The sample includes some 890,000 distinct CDR3 sequences, with about 27% observed a single time. The ten largest clones add up to 10% of the sample. The same data also went into a second study, on T cells of mothers and their children.

The specimen was blood. The receptors shown here come from a woman between 40 and 55 years old in good health.

The sample holds one count of this clonotype. Germline is not matched at one junction end, which may reflect a read error. The CDR3 DNA follows: TGTGCCAGCAGCAAGGCAGGGGGCTCCACAGCCAGCACAGGTACGCAGTATTTT. This gives the protein CASSKAGGSTASTGTQYF. The chain carries TRBV28 and TRBJ2-3; 8 bases are shared with TRBD1. The CDR3 spans 18 residues. Per germline, CDR1 MDHEN and CDR2 SYDVKM.

This clonotype was counted many times. DNA for the CDR3: TGCAGTGCTAGAAACAGACTTAGCAATCAGCCCCAGCATTTT. Translating it yields CSARNRLSNQPQHF. The chain links TRBV20-1 to TRBJ1-5, with D unclear. Germline values: CDR1 DFQATT, CDR2 SNEGSKA (reference sequence). The CDR3 sequence is 14 residues long. V lost 2 bases and J lost 0, with 8 bases in between.

The chain has TRBV20-1 and TRBJ1-4; TRBD1 matches at 8 bases. The germline V gene encodes CDR1 DFQATT and CDR2 SNEGSKA (reference sequence). The CDR3 runs 14 residues. J lost 7 bases, V lost 1 base, and 5 bases had no gene match. The CDR3 nucleotides are TGCAGTGCTAGAGTGCAGGGGGCGGGTGAAAAACTGTTTTTT. As protein: CSARVQGAGEKLFF.

This clonotype showed up just a few times. V usage is TRBV12-3 or TRBV12-4 and J usage is TRBJ1-1; a weak D match, TRBD1 (6 bases). The CDR3 length is 14 residues. V was pared by 8 bases and J by 8 bases, with 21 bases between. The CDR3 nucleotides read TGTGCCAGCGGAACGACAGGAGAACTAAACGAAGCTTTCTTT. It translates to CASGTTGELNEAFF.

This clonotype has a handful of counts. The chain employs TRBV5-1 and TRBJ2-4; 9 bases are shared with TRBD1. The J call may be mistaken, given a closer DNA end match to TRBJ2-7. The germline CDR1 and CDR2 sequences are SGHRS and YFSETQ. This CDR3 has 15 residues. The CDR3 sequence is CASSSLPTGGGEQYF. As DNA, the CDR3 is TGCGCCAGCAGTTCCCTCCCGACAGGGGGGGGCGAGCAGTACTTC.

CDR3 region: CSARDRRPGVMNTEAFF. Here the CDR3 DNA reads TGCAGTGCTAGAGATCGAAGGCCAGGAGTCATGAACACTGAAGCTTTCTTT. V gene TRBV20-1 combines with J gene TRBJ1-1; D not certain. Germline-derived CDR1 and CDR2 are DFQATT and SNEGSKA (reference sequence). The CDR3 contains 17 residues. Trimming pared 0 bases from V and 0 bases from J, leaving 17 bases between.

In its sample, this clonotype was seen a few times. One end of the junction is discordant with germline, which a read error may explain. This chain links TRBV7-2 with TRBJ1-4; D may be TRBD1 (5 bases). This CDR3 contains 14 residues. Germline V CDR1 and CDR2: SGHTA, FQGNSA. DNA for the CDR3: TGTGCCAGCAGCTTAGGGGGGAGTGGTGAAAAACGGTTTTTT. Translating it yields CASSLGGSGEKRFF.

The rearrangement uses TRBV28 and TRBJ1-2; 8 nucleotides agree with TRBD1. Germline V gene sequence: CDR1 MDHEN, CDR2 SYDVKM. The CDR3 runs 14 residues. The ends lost 1 base at V and 8 bases at J; junction bases unmatched: 6. The CDR3: CASSLLGAGGGYTF. As DNA, the CDR3 is TGTGCCAGCAGTTTATTAGGGGCAGGGGGCGGCTACACCTTC.

This clonotype has more than one count but fewer than ten. The V gene is TRBV7-2, the J gene TRBJ1-6; D uncertain. The V gene lost 5 bases and the J gene lost 9 bases, with 8 bases spanning the gap. The CDR3 consists of 12 residues. Germline loops: CDR1 SGHTA, CDR2 FQGNSA. The DNA for the CDR3 is TGTGCCAGCAGCCAGCGGATTTCACCCCTCCACTTT. It specifies CASSQRISPLHF.

In this sample, this clonotype turned up many times. The chain employs TRBV6-5 and TRBJ2-3; TRBD2 matches 7 bases. This CDR3 has 16 amino acids. V trimming: 4 bases; J trimming: 0 bases; junction bases outside the gene matches: 7. Germline CDR1 and CDR2: MNHEY and SVGAGI. The CDR3 is CASSSLSGSSTDTQYF. DNA of the CDR3: TGTGCCAGCAGTTCCCTTAGCGGGTCGAGCACAGATACGCAGTATTTT.

This clonotype was counted only a few times. In DNA, the CDR3 is TGCAGTGCTCCAGGGCTAGCGTCCTACGAGCAGTACTTC. It is translated as CSAPGLASYEQYF. The V gene is TRBV20-1, the J gene TRBJ2-7; D may be TRBD2 (6 bases). The germline V and J ends were trimmed by 5 bases and 1 base, with 12 bases remaining between them. The CDR3 covers 13 residues. The germline V gene has CDR1 DFQATT and CDR2 SNEGSKA (reference sequence).

This sequence joins TRBV7-3 and TRBJ2-7; 7 positions agree with TRBD2. The CDR3 contains 19 residues. V was clipped by 5 bases and J by 2 bases; unmatched bases: 21. CDR1 and CDR2 from the germline V gene are SGHTA and FQGTGA. The CDR3 region has the DNA TGTGCCAGCAGCGAACCTGCGGGCATCTGGGCTAGCGGCCCCTACGAGCAGTACTTC. The encoded protein is CASSEPAGIWASGPYEQYF.

This clonotype has at least ten counts. V and J are TRBV20-1 and TRBJ2-7; 10 nucleotides agree with TRBD1. Germline V gene lookup returns CDR1 DFQATT and CDR2 SNEGSKA (reference sequence). The CDR3 has 15 residues. The V and J ends lost 1 base and 6 bases, in that order; junction bases with no gene match: 9. For the CDR3, the DNA is TGCAGTGCTAGAGTAGCCGGGACAGGGGAAGGCGAGCAGTACTTC. It specifies CSARVAGTGEGEQYF.

This clonotype has at least ten counts. V usage is TRBV28 and J usage is TRBJ2-7; D not certain. Germline V gene data show CDR1 as MDHEN and CDR2 as SYDVKM. V was trimmed by 2 bases and J by 4 bases, leaving 27 bases between them. The CDR3 runs 19 residues. The chain's CDR3 is CASSLTAPQWAVTPYEQYF. The CDR3 DNA reads TGTGCCAGCAGTTTAACCGCCCCGCAATGGGCAGTCACTCCATACGAGCAGTACTTC.

The V call is TRBV5-1, the J call TRBJ1-2; tentatively, D is TRBD1 (6 bases). This CDR3 is 14 amino acids long. V gave up 4 bases and J gave up 4 bases, with 14 bases separating them. The V gene's germline CDR1 is SGHRS and CDR2 YFSETQ. DNA for the CDR3: TGCGCCAGCAGCCCGCAACAAGGGGGCTATGGCTACACCTTC. Translating gives CASSPQQGGYGYTF.

This clonotype was counted many times. The chain links TRBV5-1 to TRBJ2-7; TRBD2 matches at 13 bases. V lost 3 bases and J lost 9; bases outside the gene matches: 12. Per the germline V gene, CDR1 is SGHRS and CDR2 is YFSETQ. CDR3 size: 16 residues. The CDR3 here is CASSSTSGGPVFGQYF. The CDR3 nucleotides are TGCGCCAGCAGCTCGACTAGCGGGGGGCCCGTTTTTGGGCAGTACTTC.

CDR3 loop: CASSSQGRRVMTKNIQYF. Here the CDR3 DNA reads TGTGCCAGCAGTTCACAGGGCAGGAGGGTTATGACCAAAAACATTCAGTACTTC. The chain has TRBV28 and TRBJ2-4, with D possibly being TRBD1 or TRBD2 (6 bases each). Germline CDR1 reads MDHEN; CDR2 reads SYDVKM. The CDR3 extends over 18 amino acids. With 4 bases removed from V and 2 bases from J, the gap between germline ends came to 21 bases.

On this clonotype: A clone one base away is much larger, so this may be a read error. This chain links TRBV28 with TRBJ2-7; the D is unclear. From germline, CDR1 is MDHEN and CDR2 SYDVKM. V lost 4 bases and J lost 4, with 14 bases in between. This CDR3 has 14 amino acids. In DNA, the CDR3 is TGTGCCAGCAGTTGGCCAGGTTCTCGGTACGAGCAGTACTTC. It codes for CASSWPGSRYEQYF.

V usage is TRBV6-5 and J usage is TRBJ2-1; 8 positions agree with TRBD1. V trimming: 5 bases; J trimming: 10 bases; junction bases outside the gene matches: 7. Germline CDR1 reads MNHEY; CDR2 reads SVGAGI. The CDR3 runs 13 residues. For the CDR3, the DNA is TGTGCCAGCAGTACCGGACAGGGTTGGGAGCAGTTCTTC. Translated: CASSTGQGWEQFF.

Comments on this clonotype: One end of the junction varies from germline; a read error may be responsible. The chain uses TRBV5-1 and TRBJ1-4; D gene unclear. Germline CDR1 reads SGHRS; CDR2 reads YFSETQ. The CDR3 has 14 residues. CDR3 sequence: CASSCGATNEKMFF. CDR3 in DNA: TGCGCCAGCAGCTGCGGAGCAACTAATGAAAAAATGTTTTTT.

This clonotype was observed a handful of times. The chain employs TRBV6-5 and TRBJ1-1; D not resolved. The CDR3 contains 14 residues. Germline assignment: CDR1 MNHEY and CDR2 SVGAGI. The V and J ends lost 2 bases and 1 base respectively, with 8 bases between them. CDR3 region: CASSYGLRNTEAFF. The CDR3 region has the DNA TGTGCCAGCAGTTACGGGCTGAGGAACACTGAAGCTTTCTTT.

This clonotype occurred many times. CDR3 sequence (DNA): TGCAGCGCCCACACCAGACAGGGTGGCACCGGGGAGCTGTTTTTT. This translates into CSAHTRQGGTGELFF. V is TRBV29-1 and J is TRBJ2-2, with TRBD1 identical over 7 bases. CDR3 length: 15 residues. Germline V gene data show CDR1 as SQVTM and CDR2 as ANQGSEA. With V trimmed by 7 bases and J by 4 bases, 12 bases remained unmatched.

In its sample, this clonotype was seen a few times. The V gene is TRBV6-1, the J gene TRBJ2-1; 9 bases are a match to TRBD1. Losses at the gene ends were 6 bases for V and 10 bases for J; bases not matched to a gene: 13. The CDR3 length is 15 residues. CDR1 is MNHNS, CDR2 SASEGT, per germline. The CDR3 bases are TGTGCCAGCAGGAAGGGGGGACAGGGATCTGTGGAGCAGTTCTTC. This encodes CASRKGGQGSVEQFF.

This clonotype was seen ten or more times. The gene calls are TRBV25-1 and TRBJ2-1; 12 nucleotides match TRBD1. The trim removed 7 bases at V and 8 bases at J, leaving 6 bases unmatched. The CDR3 length is 14 residues. CDR1 and CDR2 from the germline V gene are MGHDK and SYGVNS. The CDR3 nucleotides are TGTGCCAGCACCGGGACAGGGGGCAAGTATGAGCAGTTCTTC. Its translation is CASTGTGGKYEQFF.